The clone carrying this TCR beta chain came up a few times. The data were obtained in a study of T cell changes during pregnancy in multiple sclerosis. The assay was immunoSEQ multiplex PCR, and TCRdb's table has in-frame clones only and misses some. The data show approximately 90,000 clones, with approximately 92% seen just once and just over 2% held by the top ten. The germline V gene encodes CDR1 MNHNS and CDR2 SASEGT. This CDR3 is built from 15 residues. V gave up 3 bases and J gave up 0 bases, with 9 bases separating them. Sequenced material: peripheral blood, taken after pregnancy. This TCR was sampled from a female donor with multiple sclerosis, enrolled in a pregnancy study. V is TRBV6-1 and J is TRBJ1-5; D is uncertain. The CDR3 here is CASSEYSLSNQPQHF. CDR3 DNA: TGTGCCAGCAGTGAGTACAGTCTTAGCAATCAGCCCCAGCATTTT.